This T cell receptor (beta chain) was identified during a study of T-cell reconstitution after alpha-beta-depleted transplantation in children. Comments on this clonotype: Its antigen is unidentified.

Broader study findings: Surviving recipient cells, namely T cells and thymic progenitors, were the source of high day-60 TCRbeta diversity in some patients. Once a year had passed after transplant, T-cell counts and diversity came mostly from newly produced T cells. Two months or so post-transplant, alpha-beta T cells reportedly derived from several hundred expanded graft clones.

As it was prepared, the TCRbeta library received unique molecular identifiers. Using its own MiXCR run on the PCR reads, TCRdb lists one record per CDR3 protein. The sample has 780,000 or so distinct CDR3 sequences, 16% seen once. Per germline, CDR1 SNHLY and CDR2 FYNNEI. This CDR3 is 12 amino acids long. V shed 10 bases and J shed 1 base, with 10 bases lying between them. This clonotype was sampled from a male patient between 10 and 17 years old who had a stem cell transplant for acute lymphoblastic leukemia, so the T cells may come from the graft donor. This specimen consisted of PBMCs, mostly from graft donor cells, obtained 360 days after TCRalphabeta/CD19-depleted stem cell transplant. V gene TRBV2 combines with J gene TRBJ2-5; a possible D gene is TRBD1 (5 bases). The CDR3 sequence is CATATVQETQYF. The DNA for the CDR3 is TGTGCCACAGCGACAGTCCAAGAGACCCAGTACTTC.